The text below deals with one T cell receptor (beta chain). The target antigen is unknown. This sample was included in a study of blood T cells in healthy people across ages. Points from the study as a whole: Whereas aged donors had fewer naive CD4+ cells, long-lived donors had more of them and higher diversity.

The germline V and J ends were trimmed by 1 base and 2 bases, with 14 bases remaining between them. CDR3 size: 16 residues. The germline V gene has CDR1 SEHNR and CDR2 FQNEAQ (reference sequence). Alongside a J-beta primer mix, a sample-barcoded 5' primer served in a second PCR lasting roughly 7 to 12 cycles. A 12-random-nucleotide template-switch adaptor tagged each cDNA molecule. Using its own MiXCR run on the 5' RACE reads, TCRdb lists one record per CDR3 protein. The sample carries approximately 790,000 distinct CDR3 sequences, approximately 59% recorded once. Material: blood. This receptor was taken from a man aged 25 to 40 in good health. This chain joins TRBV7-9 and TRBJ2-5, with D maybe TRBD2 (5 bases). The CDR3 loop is CASSLVSSHPQETQYF. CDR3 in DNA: TGTGCCAGCAGCTTAGTTTCTAGCCACCCACAAGAGACCCAGTACTTC.